A single sample is the source of the 20 T cell receptor beta chains below, sequenced in a study of beta chain features in type 1 diabetes. Reverse transcribing all isolated RNA meant expressed TCRB transcripts were sequenced. The method was immunoSEQ multiplex PCR; TCRdb's version includes in-frame clones alone and lacks a portion of them. Counted here are around 330,000 clones, approximately 10% occurring once; the ten biggest clones make up more than 0.015%. The sequenced sample consisted of naive CD4+ T cells from blood. The source of these receptors is a woman aged 25 to 39 in good health.

The rearrangement links TRBV6-5 to TRBJ1-1; D is undetermined. Germline V gene sequence: CDR1 MNHEY, CDR2 SVGAGI. This CDR3 has 12 amino acids. Trimming removed 5 bases at V and 1 base at J, with 5 bases between. The CDR3 protein is CASSRWNTEAFF. The CDR3 DNA reads as TGTGCCAGCAGTCGGTGGAACACTGAAGCTTTCTTT.

J is TRBJ2-7 and V is TRBV6-6, with 9 bases that match TRBD2. CDR3 size: 15 residues. Trimming cost V 2 bases and J 3 bases; bases outside gene matches: 5. Germline CDR1 is MNHNY and CDR2 is SVGAGI (reference sequence). The CDR3 nucleotides read TGTGCCAGCAGTTACGGATTGCGGGAGGGCTACGAGCAGTACTTC. Residues: CASSYGLREGYEQYF.

The chain couples TRBV29-1 to TRBJ2-7; TRBD1 matches 7 bases. The V gene end was trimmed by 7 bases and the J gene end by 0 bases; junction bases not matched to a gene: 12. Germline V lookup: CDR1 SQVTM, CDR2 ANQGSEA. The CDR3 totals 15 residues. The CDR3 region is CSALILGQSSYEQYF. Written as DNA, the CDR3 is TGCAGCGCTTTAATACTGGGACAGAGCTCCTACGAGCAGTACTTC.

The rearrangement links TRBV28 to TRBJ1-2; D is unresolved. Looked up from germline, CDR1 is MDHEN and CDR2 is SYDVKM. This CDR3 is built from 12 residues. The V gene lost 4 bases and the J gene lost 3 bases, with 6 bases spanning the gap. The chain's CDR3 is CASSWRDYGYTF. The CDR3 bases are TGTGCCAGCAGTTGGAGAGACTATGGCTACACCTTC.

This clone was picked up a small number of times. The chain couples TRBV5-1 to TRBJ1-4; 7 bases line up with TRBD1. The junction had 4 bases not matched to a gene; V was cut back by 0 bases and J by 5 bases. The CDR3 totals 15 residues. Germline V gene sequence: CDR1 SGHRS, CDR2 YFSETQ. This CDR3 is CASSLGDSPNEKLFF. As DNA, the CDR3 is TGCGCCAGCAGCTTGGGGGACAGCCCAAATGAAAAACTGTTTTTT.

The chain uses TRBV28 and TRBJ1-1; possibly TRBD1 for D (6 bases). In germline, CDR1 is MDHEN, CDR2 SYDVKM. Trimming left V 5 bases short and J 1 base short, with 11 bases between. The CDR3 loop spans 14 amino acids. Here the CDR3 reads CASSAGDKNTEAFF. The CDR3 region has the DNA TGTGCCAGCAGTGCGGGGGACAAGAACACTGAAGCTTTCTTT.

This clone was picked up a small number of times. V gene TRBV9 combines with J gene TRBJ2-7, with TRBD1 matching 8 bases. CDR1 is SGDLS, CDR2 YYNGEE, per germline. The CDR3 totals 15 residues. Trimming removed 0 bases from V and 4 bases from J; junction bases left unmatched: 6. The CDR3 loop is CASSVGQGIYYEQYF. The CDR3 bases are TGTGCCAGCAGCGTAGGACAGGGGATATATTACGAGCAGTACTTC.

This clone occurred a few times. The V call is TRBV28, the J call TRBJ1-2; D uncertain. V was trimmed by 5 bases and J by 0 bases, leaving 16 bases between them. CDR3 length equals 16 residues. Germline assignment: CDR1 MDHEN and CDR2 SYDVKM. Written as DNA, the CDR3 is TGTGCCAGCAGTACGAGTTCAGGAGGCGCTAACTATGGCTACACCTTC. Its translation is CASSTSSGGANYGYTF.

The V gene is TRBV28, the J gene TRBJ2-3, with a possible D match to TRBD1 (5 bases). The germline V gene encodes CDR1 MDHEN and CDR2 SYDVKM. The V gene lost 5 bases and the J gene lost 6 bases, with 12 bases spanning the gap. The CDR3 is made up of 13 amino acids. The CDR3 reads CASSRGAPDTQYF. The CDR3 DNA follows: TGTGCCAGCAGTAGGGGCGCCCCGGATACGCAGTATTTT.

V and J are TRBV11-1 and TRBJ1-5; D not resolved. Between the trimmed V and J ends, which lost 1 base and 3 bases, there was a span of 7 bases. The germline gives CDR1 SGHAT, CDR2 FQDESV (reference sequence). This CDR3 spans 14 amino acids. The CDR3 region is CASSLVGPNQPQHF. The CDR3 DNA reads as TGTGCCAGCAGCTTAGTGGGCCCCAATCAGCCCCAGCATTTT.

The V call is TRBV18, the J call TRBJ1-1; no reliable D call. Trimming removed 1 base at V and 2 bases at J, with 11 bases between. This CDR3 is built from 15 residues. Per germline, CDR1 KGHSH and CDR2 LQKENI. DNA for the CDR3: TGTGCCAGCTCACCACTCCAGGAAAGAAACACTGAAGCTTTCTTT. Translated: CASSPLQERNTEAFF.

This clone was observed a handful of times. Other DNA sequences in this sample translate to the same CDR3. The V and J genes are TRBV7-9 and TRBJ2-3; D is ambiguous. Germline CDR1 reads SEHNR; CDR2 reads FQNEAQ (reference sequence). Trimming pared 3 bases from V and 1 base from J, leaving 2 bases between. There are 12 residues in the CDR3. The CDR3 is CASSFGTDTQYF. The CDR3 DNA sequence: TGTGCCAGCAGCTTCGGCACAGATACGCAGTATTTT.

The chain is built from TRBV28 and TRBJ2-7, with a tentative D call TRBD1 (5 bases). V was clipped by 3 bases and J by 2 bases, with 11 bases between them. The CDR3 runs 14 residues. CDR1 is MDHEN and CDR2 is SYDVKM in the germline V gene. The CDR3, as DNA: TGTGCCAGCAGTTTTGAAGGGGTCCCCTACGAGCAGTACTTC. Encoded protein: CASSFEGVPYEQYF.

Turning to this clone: This same CDR3 is encoded by further DNA sequences in the sample. The chain is built from TRBV10-3 and TRBJ2-5; the D is unclear. V was cut by 4 bases and J by 5 bases, with 8 bases left in between. This CDR3 is 12 amino acids long. From germline, CDR1 is ENHRY and CDR2 SYGVKD. DNA of the CDR3: TGTGCCATCAGTGCGGGTTTGGAGACCCAGTACTTC. Residues: CAISAGLETQYF.

This clone occurred a few times. This chain joins TRBV28 and TRBJ2-1; TRBD2 matches at 10 bases. The J segment lost 5 bases and the V segment lost 2 bases, leaving 12 bases of the junction unmatched. The CDR3 sequence is 18 residues long. CDR1 and CDR2 from the germline V gene are MDHEN and SYDVKM. Here the CDR3 DNA reads TGTGCCAGCAGTTTAAGCTTCCTTAAGCGGGAGGGGGACAATGAGCAGTTCTTC. Residues: CASSLSFLKREGDNEQFF.

V gene TRBV9 combines with J gene TRBJ2-2; TRBD2 agrees at 7 bases. This CDR3 has 16 amino acids. The V segment lost 3 bases and the J segment 2 bases; nucleotides outside the gene matches: 7. CDR1 is SGDLS, CDR2 YYNGEE, per germline. CDR3 protein: CASSAGGAVNTGELFF. As DNA, the CDR3 is TGTGCCAGCAGCGCGGGGGGAGCGGTTAACACCGGGGAGCTGTTTTTT.

This sequence joins TRBV25-1 and TRBJ1-3; 7 bases match TRBD1. Germline lookup yields CDR1 MGHDK and CDR2 SYGVNS. This CDR3 has 15 residues. The ends lost 6 bases at V and 4 bases at J; junction bases unmatched: 9. As DNA, the CDR3 is TGTGCCAGCAGCAGACAGGGAATAGTGGGAAACACCATATATTTT. Protein sequence: CASSRQGIVGNTIYF.

This clone was picked up a small number of times. This chain connects TRBV30 to TRBJ2-7; 11 bases fit TRBD2. CDR1 and CDR2 (germline): GTSNPN, SVGIG (reference sequence). The CDR3 is made up of 13 amino acids. The trim removed 5 bases at V and 2 bases at J, leaving 2 bases unmatched. The CDR3: CAWGTSGTYEQYF. As DNA, the CDR3 is TGTGCCTGGGGGACTAGCGGAACCTACGAGCAGTACTTC.

This chain uses TRBV6-1 with TRBJ2-6; TRBD2 matches 7 bases. CDR3 length: 15 amino acids. The germline CDR1 and CDR2 sequences are MNHNS and SASEGT. V was pared by 5 bases and J by 0 bases, with 1 base of the junction left unmatched. CDR3 protein: CASSSGGSGANVLTF. In nucleotides, the CDR3 is TGTGCCAGCAGTTCGGGGGGCTCTGGGGCCAACGTCCTGACTTTC.

This clone was counted between two and nine times. The chain couples TRBV5-6 to TRBJ2-7; maybe TRBD1 (6 bases). V was cut by 4 bases and J by 0 bases, with 11 bases left in between. CDR3 length: 14 residues. CDR1 SGHDT and CDR2 YYEEEE come from the germline V gene. The CDR3 loop is CASSAWTVSYEQYF. The CDR3 nucleotides are TGTGCCAGCAGCGCATGGACAGTCTCCTACGAGCAGTACTTC.